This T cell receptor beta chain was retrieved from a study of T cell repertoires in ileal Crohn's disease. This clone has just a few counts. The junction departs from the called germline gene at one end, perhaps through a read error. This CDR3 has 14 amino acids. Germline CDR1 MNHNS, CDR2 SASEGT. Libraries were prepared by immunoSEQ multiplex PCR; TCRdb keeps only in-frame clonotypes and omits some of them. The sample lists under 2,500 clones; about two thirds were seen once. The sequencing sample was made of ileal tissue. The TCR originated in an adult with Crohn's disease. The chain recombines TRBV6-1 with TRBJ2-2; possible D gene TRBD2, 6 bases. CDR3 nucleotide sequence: TGTGCCAGCAGGTGGGACTTGAACGCCGGGGAGCTGTTTTTT. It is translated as CASRWDLNAGELFF.